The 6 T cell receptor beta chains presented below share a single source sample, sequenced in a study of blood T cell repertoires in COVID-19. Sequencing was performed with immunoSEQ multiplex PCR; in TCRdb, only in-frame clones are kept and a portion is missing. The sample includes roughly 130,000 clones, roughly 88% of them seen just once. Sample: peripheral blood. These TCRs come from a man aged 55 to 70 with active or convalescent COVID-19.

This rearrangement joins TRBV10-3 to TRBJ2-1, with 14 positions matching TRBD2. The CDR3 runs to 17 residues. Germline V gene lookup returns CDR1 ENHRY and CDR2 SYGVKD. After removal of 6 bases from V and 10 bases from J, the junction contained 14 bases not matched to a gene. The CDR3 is CAIRNRGLAGVVGEQFF. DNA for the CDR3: TGTGCCATCAGGAATAGGGGACTAGCGGGAGTGGTAGGGGAGCAGTTCTTC.

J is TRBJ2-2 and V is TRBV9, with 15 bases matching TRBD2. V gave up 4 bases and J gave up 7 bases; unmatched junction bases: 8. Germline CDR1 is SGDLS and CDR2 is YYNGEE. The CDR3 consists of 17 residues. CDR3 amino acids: CASSIGLAGGLDGELFF. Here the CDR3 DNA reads TGTGCCAGCAGCATCGGACTAGCGGGAGGGCTGGACGGGGAGCTGTTTTTT.

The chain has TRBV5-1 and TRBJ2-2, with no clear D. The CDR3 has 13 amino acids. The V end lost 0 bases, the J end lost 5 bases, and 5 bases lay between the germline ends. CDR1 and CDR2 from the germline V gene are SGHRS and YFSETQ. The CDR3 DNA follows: TGCGCCAGCAGCTTGGTTAAAACCGGGGAGCTGTTTTTT. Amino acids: CASSLVKTGELFF.

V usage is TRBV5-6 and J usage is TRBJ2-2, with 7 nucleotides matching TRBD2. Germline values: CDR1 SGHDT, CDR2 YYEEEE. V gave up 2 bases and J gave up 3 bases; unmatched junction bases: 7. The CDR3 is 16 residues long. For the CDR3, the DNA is TGTGCCAGCAGCTTTCTCGAGCTAGCGGACACCGGGGAGCTGTTTTTT. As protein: CASSFLELADTGELFF.

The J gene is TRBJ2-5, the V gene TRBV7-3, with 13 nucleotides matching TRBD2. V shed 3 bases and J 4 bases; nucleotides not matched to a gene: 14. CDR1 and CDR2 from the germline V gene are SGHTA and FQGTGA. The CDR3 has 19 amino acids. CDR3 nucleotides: TGTGCCAGCAGCTTTAAGGGTCGGACTAGCGGGAGCCAAGGAGAGACCCAGTACTTC. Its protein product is CASSFKGRTSGSQGETQYF.

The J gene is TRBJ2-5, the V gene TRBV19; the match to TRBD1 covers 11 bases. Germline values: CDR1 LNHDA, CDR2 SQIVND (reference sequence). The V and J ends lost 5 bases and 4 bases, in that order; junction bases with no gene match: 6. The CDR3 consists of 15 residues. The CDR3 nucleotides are TGTGCCAGTAGTCCCGGACAGGGGGCTGGAGAGACCCAGTACTTC. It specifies CASSPGQGAGETQYF.